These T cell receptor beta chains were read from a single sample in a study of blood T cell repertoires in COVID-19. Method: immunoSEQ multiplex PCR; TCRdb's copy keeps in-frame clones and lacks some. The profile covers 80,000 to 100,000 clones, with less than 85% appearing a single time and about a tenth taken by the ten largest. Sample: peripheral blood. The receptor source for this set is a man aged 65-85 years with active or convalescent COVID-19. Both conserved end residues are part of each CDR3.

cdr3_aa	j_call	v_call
CASSSGGEAFF	TRBJ1-1	TRBV3-1/TRBV3-2
CASCEGATTDTQYF	TRBJ2-3	TRBV5-1
CASSLSRQGALGNTIYF	TRBJ1-3	TRBV5-4
CASSLPGAGGTNEQFF	TRBJ2-1	TRBV5-1
CASSIMKGPYEQYF	TRBJ2-7	TRBV19
CASSESPGQVYEQYF	TRBJ2-7	TRBV10-1
CASSLWGKDTQYF	TRBJ2-3	TRBV7-2
CASSPQQPGHQNNEQFF	TRBJ2-1	TRBV18
CATSDSRNTEAFF	TRBJ1-1	TRBV24-1
CASSEVRDGELFF	TRBJ2-2	TRBV6-1
CASSLLRGAGTDTQYF	TRBJ2-3	TRBV7-2
CATQGGRQPQHF	TRBJ1-5	TRBV19
CASSLWGRTYEQYF	TRBJ2-7	TRBV7-2
CASSLVPGQTTYGYTF	TRBJ1-2	TRBV5-1
CASSYPQDQETQYF	TRBJ2-5	TRBV6-2/TRBV6-3
CASSLSSYEQYF	TRBJ2-7	TRBV7-2
CATSGQSGNTIYF	TRBJ1-3	TRBV15
CASRRAGISYEQYF	TRBJ2-7	TRBV6-5
CASSPLGGQGTQPQHF	TRBJ1-5	TRBV7-9
CASSPGDRLNYGYTF	TRBJ1-2	TRBV5-1
CAISGDTNTEAFF	TRBJ1-1	TRBV10-3
CASSHAGGHYGYTF	TRBJ1-2	TRBV14
CASSQSRTTPTDTQYF	TRBJ2-3	TRBV23-1
CASSPRTGTTGELFF	TRBJ2-2	TRBV27
CASSPTRGSLKYF	TRBJ2-5	TRBV14
CATPTGVNAPLHF	TRBJ1-6	TRBV24-1
CASSPQVGYQPQHF	TRBJ1-5	TRBV4-1
CASSLYETGVYGYTF	TRBJ1-2	TRBV11-2
CATRPGRRDQREAFF	TRBJ1-1	TRBV15
CASSLSMIIGNNEQFF	TRBJ2-1	TRBV5-4
CASSFRASNEKLFF	TRBJ1-4	TRBV28
CASSYFPTSLNYGYTF	TRBJ1-2	TRBV6-6
CASSLGYPSTDTQYF	TRBJ2-3	TRBV13
CASSTSGGTEAFF	TRBJ1-1	TRBV3-1/TRBV3-2
CASSRQDNGYTF	TRBJ1-2	TRBV6-6
CASSYTGAAEAFF	TRBJ1-1	TRBV7-8
CASSYGGGNQPQHF	TRBJ1-5	TRBV6-2/TRBV6-3
CASSLRTSGEETQYF	TRBJ2-5	TRBV3-1/TRBV3-2
CASSQGRSGYTF	TRBJ1-2	TRBV3-1/TRBV3-2
CASSDRGWGSPLHF	TRBJ1-6	TRBV6-5
CASSGQDIPQETQYF	TRBJ2-5	TRBV7-9
CASSPAGINEKLFF	TRBJ1-4	TRBV18
CASSLTGLQPQHF	TRBJ1-5	TRBV12-3/TRBV12-4
CSASFSSGGVKETQYF	TRBJ2-5	TRBV20-1
CASDRGSYNEQFF	TRBJ2-1	TRBV19
CASGLPRTSGGAGELFF	TRBJ2-2	TRBV12-5
CASSIRSPGELFF	TRBJ2-2	TRBV19
CASSYSGNSYEQYF	TRBJ2-7	TRBV6-6